This T cell receptor (beta chain) was sequenced during a study of blood T cell repertoires in COVID-19. Study overall: The United States, Italy and Spain supplied acute and convalescent COVID-19 samples. PBMCs, B-cell-depleted T cells, or T cells provided the cDNA or gDNA that made up the material.

V shed 8 bases and J shed 4 bases, with 11 bases lying between them. The CDR3 spans 12 residues. In the original processing: The assay estimated nucleated cells by amplifying reference gene primers. The data were produced by immunoSEQ multiplex PCR, yet TCRdb's version contains in-frame clones alone and is incomplete. Clonal size and the V and J genes are those of that table, whereas D and trimming came from the DNA. Among some 71,000 clones listed, roughly 90% were seen once. Sequenced material: peripheral blood. The origin of this receptor is a man in his fifties with acute or convalescent COVID-19. This chain joins TRBV12-3 or TRBV12-4 and TRBJ1-1; no definite D call. The CDR3 spells CASSQASTEAFF. For the CDR3, the DNA is TGTGCCAGCTCTCAGGCGAGCACTGAAGCTTTCTTT.